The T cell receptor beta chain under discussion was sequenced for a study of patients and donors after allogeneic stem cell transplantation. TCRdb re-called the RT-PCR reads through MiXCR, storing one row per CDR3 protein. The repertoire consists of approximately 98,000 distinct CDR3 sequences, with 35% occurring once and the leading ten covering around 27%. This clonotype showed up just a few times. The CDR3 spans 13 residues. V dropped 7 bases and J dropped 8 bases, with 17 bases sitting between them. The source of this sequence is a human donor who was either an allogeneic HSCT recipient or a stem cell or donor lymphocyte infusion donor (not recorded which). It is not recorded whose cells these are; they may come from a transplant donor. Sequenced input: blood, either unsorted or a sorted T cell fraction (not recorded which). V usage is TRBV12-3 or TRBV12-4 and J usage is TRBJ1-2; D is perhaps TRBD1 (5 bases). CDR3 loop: CASTAMRGKGYTF. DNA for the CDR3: TGTGCCAGCACCGCGATGAGGGGAAAGGGCTACACCTTC.